This T cell receptor beta chain was sequenced for a study of blood T cells in healthy people across ages. Of note for this clonotype: Its matching antigen is unknown.

V lost 7 bases, J lost 7 bases, and 20 bases stayed unmatched. The CDR3 is 18 residues long. Germline V gene lookup returns CDR1 MNHNS and CDR2 SASEGT. The study, taken as a whole, reports: Shifts in expanded clonotypes may have been confounded by donor CMV status, which was unknown. More naive CD4+ cells and higher diversity marked long-lived donors relative to aged donors.

For the second PCR, which ran for 7 to 11 cycles, a sample-barcoded 5' primer and a J-beta primer mix were used. Every sample gave at least 2.5 million paired-end reads containing CDR3. In TCRdb, the 5' RACE reads were re-called with MiXCR into one record per CDR3 protein. The sample includes about 700,000 distinct CDR3 sequences, roughly 30% of them seen just once. The specimen sequenced was blood. This chain uses TRBV6-1 with TRBJ1-5, with TRBD1 identical over 9 bases. The receptor's source is a woman of 80 years or more in good health. The CDR3 DNA reads TGTGCCAGCATGGGATCGTCGGGACAGGGAGGGCATCGCCAGCCCCAGCATTTT. Amino acids: CASMGSSGQGGHRQPQHF.